Presented here are 6 T cell receptor beta chains from one specimen sequenced in a study of blood T cell repertoires in COVID-19 (dated by TCRdb to 2019 to 2021). The method was the immunoSEQ multiplex PCR assay. The table comes from immuneACCESS by way of TCRdb, which keeps in-frame sequences with V and J called. Part of the clones is missing from these tables; in studies checked, under half for an unresolved V gene and the rest for unknown reasons. Within this sample are about 98,000 clones, with about 80% of them counted one time only. Of the sample, about 11% is held by the ten largest clones. The specimen was peripheral blood. The receptors originated from a man between 70 and 80 years old with active or convalescent COVID-19.

There are a few counts of this clone. This rearrangement joins TRBV6-1 to TRBJ1-2, with D uncertain. Trimming left V 0 bases short and J 8 bases short, with 13 bases between. This CDR3 comprises 14 residues. CDR1 and CDR2 (germline): MNHNS, SASEGT. CDR3 DNA: TGTGCCAGCAGTGAAGCGGCATCCCCTAGAGGCTACACCTTC. Translation gives CASSEAASPRGYTF.

This sequence joins TRBV27 and TRBJ1-5; weak D call: TRBD1 (6 bases). The CDR3 is made up of 14 amino acids. Germline V lookup: CDR1 MNHEY, CDR2 SMNVEV (reference sequence). Deletions cut 3 bases from V and 7 bases from J, with 13 bases between. The CDR3 DNA is TGTGCCAGCAGTTTGGGGGCAGAAAGGCAGCCCCAGCATTTT. Amino acids: CASSLGAERQPQHF.

Worth noting for this clone: Additional DNA sequences in this sample encode the identical CDR3. The chain has TRBV19 and TRBJ2-5; TRBD2 is a possible D gene (6 bases). V dropped 5 bases and J dropped 4 bases, with 17 bases sitting between them. The CDR3 is 15 residues long. Germline-derived CDR1 and CDR2 are LNHDA and SQIVND (reference sequence). This CDR3 reads CASSLVPGRGETQYF. The CDR3, as DNA: TGTGCCAGTAGTCTTGTTCCGGGGCGGGGAGAGACCCAGTACTTC.

The rearrangement uses TRBV5-1 and TRBJ2-3; a weak D match, TRBD2 (5 bases). The CDR3 runs to 13 residues. Per the germline V gene, CDR1 is SGHRS and CDR2 is YFSETQ. V was pared by 4 bases and J by 3 bases, with 9 bases between. Here the CDR3 DNA reads TGCGCCAGCAGCACCCGGGATACAGATACGCAGTATTTT. The encoded protein is CASSTRDTDTQYF.

The chain joins TRBV7-9 to TRBJ1-2; D is undetermined. Germline V gene lookup returns CDR1 SEHNR and CDR2 FQNEAQ (reference sequence). V lost 3 bases, J lost 4 bases, and 9 bases lay in between. This CDR3 is built from 13 residues. The CDR3: CASSLSGSYGYTF. The CDR3 DNA is TGTGCCAGCAGCTTGTCAGGAAGCTATGGCTACACCTTC.

The V gene is TRBV9, the J gene TRBJ1-6, with D maybe TRBD1 (5 bases). Germline V gene data show CDR1 as SGDLS and CDR2 as YYNGEE. The CDR3 totals 15 residues. The V gene lost 0 bases and the J gene lost 7 bases, with 11 bases spanning the gap. The CDR3 protein is CASSVGGLGNSPLHF. In DNA, the CDR3 is TGTGCCAGCAGCGTAGGGGGCTTAGGGAATTCACCCCTCCACTTT.